In its sample, the clone carrying this TCR beta chain was seen many times. Its specificity is not known. Germline-derived CDR1 and CDR2 are MDHEN and SYDVKM. The CDR3 runs to 13 residues. V shed 8 bases and J 2 bases; nucleotides not matched to a gene: 2. These data originate in a study of prognosis after radiotherapy for stage I lung cancer. Looking at the study overall: Medical inoperability applied to all of the non-small cell lung cancer patients. Study conclusions and caveats: Shannon entropy (measured after stereotactic body radiation therapy) was lower in patients who went on to develop distant metastases.

Genomic DNA provided the template from which TCR beta CDR3 was amplified by two-round multiplex PCR. Primers (each specific to one TRBV or TRBJ gene) were used in first-round PCR. TCRdb reprocessed the multiplex PCR reads via MiXCR and lists one record per CDR3 protein. The sample lists around 30,000 distinct CDR3 sequences, roughly 31% occurring once. The patients, who had no history of other malignancies and had received no prior chemotherapy or radiotherapy, were all found to be node-negative on CT and PET/CT. Sequencing was performed on PBMCs, taken before or after stereotactic body radiation therapy (not recorded which). The rearrangement links TRBV28 to TRBJ1-3; 8 positions match TRBD1. The TCR comes from a donor aged 50 or older with non-small cell lung cancer. Here the CDR3 reads CASWGQAGNTIYF. The CDR3 bases are TGTGCCAGCTGGGGACAGGCTGGAAACACCATATATTTT.